One T cell receptor (beta chain) is described in this entry. Its antigen is as yet unknown. This specimen belongs to a study of siplizumab effects on memory and regulatory T cells. Sequencing of each sample assayed 95,000 to 100,000 TCR templates. Clones were sequenced by immunoSEQ multiplex PCR, and TCRdb holds only the in-frame ones, with some missing. The repertoire holds tens of thousands of clones, with roughly 96% as singletons. The CDR3 runs to 17 residues. The V and J ends lost 1 base and 0 bases respectively, with 13 bases between them. CDR1 SGHTA and CDR2 FQGNSA come from the germline V gene. Whole-study results and caveats: In the presence of siplizumab, alloreactive sequences traceable to unstimulated CD4+ memory cells were significantly reduced. There was no confirmation of the suppressive function of proliferating Tregs from siplizumab cultures.

Material: naive CD4+ T cells sorted from blood. This chain links TRBV7-2 with TRBJ2-4, with unresolved D. The clonotype originates from a human donor in good health. The DNA of the CDR3 is TGTGCCAGCAGCTTAGGTTCGAGGATGGTAGCCAAAAACATTCAGTACTTC. This translates into CASSLGSRMVAKNIQYF.